These 20 T cell receptor beta chains were all obtained from the same sample, sequenced in a study of Ad26.COV2.S vaccination and SARS-CoV-2 variants. This sample's treatment: about 20 received Ad26.COV2.S at low or high dose, single or two shots; five or six received placebo; per-sample allocation not given. The study sampled participants on day 63 after the first vaccine or placebo injection. Using immunoSEQ multiplex PCR, the repertoire was profiled, and TCRdb retains in-frame clones only, with some absent. The sample consists of 400,000 to 450,000 clones, 90% of them appearing once. Sample: peripheral blood, taken in a trial of Ad26.COV2.S vaccine versus placebo. These receptors were obtained from a person between 18 and 60 years old who received the Ad26.COV2.S COVID-19 vaccine or a placebo.

This clone was counted once. The chain uses TRBV5-4 and TRBJ2-4, with 9 bases matching TRBD1. Germline values: CDR1 SGHNT, CDR2 YYREEE (reference sequence). CDR3 size: 16 residues. The trim removed 4 bases at V and 1 base at J, leaving 6 bases unmatched. The CDR3 loop reads CASSLTGGAAKNIQYF. In nucleotides, the CDR3 is TGTGCCAGCAGCCTTACAGGGGGCGCGGCCAAAAACATTCAGTACTTC.

Worth noting for this clone: This same CDR3 is encoded by further DNA sequences in the sample. The V and J genes are TRBV7-9 and TRBJ1-2; no definite D call. The CDR3 runs 12 residues. CDR1 is SEHNR, CDR2 FQNEAQ, per germline (reference sequence). V was pared by 5 bases and J by 4 bases, with 8 bases between. The CDR3 DNA reads TGTGCCAGCAGCCTGGACCTCTATGGCTACACCTTC. Its translation is CASSLDLYGYTF.

The V call is TRBV5-5, the J call TRBJ1-3, with D possibly matching TRBD1 (5 bases). The V gene lost 2 bases and the J gene lost 0 bases, with 6 bases spanning the gap. The CDR3 sequence is 14 residues long. Per germline, CDR1 SGHKS and CDR2 YYEKEE (reference sequence). The CDR3 DNA sequence: TGTGCCAGCAGCTTCGACAGCTCTGGAAACACCATATATTTT. As protein: CASSFDSSGNTIYF.

The chain recombines TRBV28 with TRBJ1-2; 9 positions agree with TRBD1. CDR1 MDHEN and CDR2 SYDVKM come from the germline V gene. V lost 5 bases to trimming and J lost 7 bases; unmatched junction nucleotides: 8. The CDR3 is 14 amino acids. The CDR3 loop reads CASSPTDRGGGYTF. The CDR3 DNA reads as TGTGCCAGCAGTCCTACGGACAGGGGAGGTGGCTACACCTTC.

This chain links TRBV9 with TRBJ2-3; TRBD2 aligns across 13 bases. V lost 2 bases and J lost 3; bases outside the gene matches: 3. Looked up from germline, CDR1 is SGDLS and CDR2 is YYNGEE. The CDR3 sequence is 16 residues long. The DNA for the CDR3 is TGTGCCAGCAGCGTCGAGGGACTAGCGGGAACAGATACGCAGTATTTT. Encoded protein: CASSVEGLAGTDTQYF.

The V and J genes are TRBV27 and TRBJ2-1; D uncertain. The CDR3 contains 13 residues. The germline V gene encodes CDR1 MNHEY and CDR2 SMNVEV (reference sequence). The ends were cut back, 1 base at V and 8 bases at J, with 9 bases in the middle. The CDR3 region is CASSLFFRYEQFF. The CDR3 DNA sequence: TGTGCCAGCAGTTTATTTTTCAGATATGAGCAGTTCTTC.

The chain recombines TRBV5-1 with TRBJ2-3; 10 positions agree with TRBD2. The CDR3 spans 16 residues. Per germline, CDR1 SGHRS and CDR2 YFSETQ. Losses at the gene ends were 5 bases for V and 4 bases for J; bases not matched to a gene: 10. This chain's CDR3 is CASRRLAGVGADTQYF. CDR3 coding DNA: TGCGCCAGCAGAAGGCTAGCGGGAGTTGGTGCAGATACGCAGTATTTT.

The rearrangement uses TRBV4-1 and TRBJ2-2; the D is unclear. There are 15 residues in the CDR3. Germline loops: CDR1 MGHRA, CDR2 YSYEKL. Deletions cut 3 bases from V and 4 bases from J, with 12 bases between. The CDR3 coding sequence is TGCGCCAGCAGCCAGCCCCTCGGAACCACCGGGGAGCTGTTTTTT. Residues: CASSQPLGTTGELFF.

This chain connects TRBV7-2 to TRBJ2-7, with a possible D match to TRBD2 (5 bases). This CDR3 comprises 14 residues. Germline V lookup: CDR1 SGHTA, CDR2 FQGNSA. V was trimmed by 1 base and J by 4 bases, leaving 11 bases between them. The CDR3 bases are TGTGCCAGCAGCTTAGGCAGTGCGGGTTACGAGCAGTACTTC. This gives the protein CASSLGSAGYEQYF.

The rearrangement joins TRBV19 to TRBJ1-5; D remains unclear. Germline V gene lookup returns CDR1 LNHDA and CDR2 SQIVND (reference sequence). Trimming left V 1 base short and J 4 bases short, with 17 bases between. The CDR3 loop spans 17 amino acids. The chain's CDR3 is CASSIGANVMWNQPQHF. CDR3 in DNA: TGTGCCAGTAGTATAGGGGCAAACGTTATGTGGAATCAGCCCCAGCATTTT. Full variable domain (remainder filled in from reference TRBV19 and TRBJ1-5): DGGITQSPKYLFRKEGQNVTLSCEQNLNHDAMYWYRQDPGQGLRLIYYSQIVNDFQKGDIAEGYSVSREKKESFPLTVTSAQKNPTAFYLCASSIGANVMWNQPQHFGDGTRLSIL.

The chain uses TRBV28 and TRBJ1-1, with 7 bases aligning to TRBD1. The length of the CDR3 is 14 residues. Losses at the gene ends were 6 bases for V and 3 bases for J; bases not matched to a gene: 7. Germline V lookup: CDR1 MDHEN, CDR2 SYDVKM. The CDR3 sequence: CASRDRVRDTEAFF. The CDR3, as DNA: TGTGCCAGCAGAGACAGGGTCCGGGACACTGAAGCTTTCTTT.

The J gene is TRBJ1-1, the V gene TRBV5-4; the D gene is possibly TRBD1 (5 bases). Germline V CDR1 and CDR2: SGHNT, YYREEE (reference sequence). The CDR3 is 16 amino acids. Trimming took off 4 bases at V and 6 bases at J, with 22 bases between the two ends. CDR3 amino acids: CASSRTTRPGGAEAFF. CDR3 coding DNA: TGTGCCAGCAGCCGCACGACCAGACCTGGAGGGGCTGAAGCTTTCTTT.

V is TRBV25-1 and J is TRBJ1-5; possibly TRBD1 for D (5 bases). There are 14 residues in the CDR3. The V gene lost 4 bases and the J gene lost 4 bases, with 11 bases spanning the gap. Germline CDR1 and CDR2: MGHDK and SYGVNS. In nucleotides, the CDR3 is TGTGCCAGCAGTGCCATGGGGGGGAATCAGCCCCAGCATTTT. Its translation: CASSAMGGNQPQHF.

In this sample, this clone turned up once. V and J are TRBV28 and TRBJ2-6, with D possibly matching TRBD2 (5 bases). Looked up from germline, CDR1 is MDHEN and CDR2 is SYDVKM. CDR3 size: 18 residues. Trimming stripped 5 bases from V and 0 bases from J, with 17 bases between. CDR3 loop: CASSAHRDTVSGANVLTF. The CDR3 bases are TGTGCCAGCAGTGCACACCGGGATACAGTCTCTGGGGCCAACGTCCTGACTTTC.

V is TRBV5-1 and J is TRBJ2-7; TRBD1 matches at 9 bases. Germline V gene lookup returns CDR1 SGHRS and CDR2 YFSETQ. J gave up 5 bases and V 3 bases, and 9 bases lay outside the gene matches. The CDR3 contains 15 residues. This CDR3 reads CASSSEGTGIDEQYF. Written as DNA, the CDR3 is TGCGCCAGCAGCTCCGAGGGGACAGGGATCGACGAGCAGTACTTC.

The genes are TRBV29-1 and TRBJ2-7, with 7 bases matching TRBD1. CDR1 SQVTM and CDR2 ANQGSEA come from the germline V gene. J lost 4 bases, V lost 4 bases, and 4 bases had no gene match. The CDR3 length is 12 residues. CDR3 loop: CSVGRGFYEQYF. In DNA form, the CDR3 reads TGCAGCGTTGGCAGGGGGTTTTACGAGCAGTACTTC.

This chain joins TRBV30 and TRBJ1-2, with a possible D match to TRBD1 (5 bases). Per germline, CDR1 GTSNPN and CDR2 SVGIG (reference sequence). This CDR3 comprises 15 residues. Trimming cost V 1 base and J 5 bases, with 17 bases left between them. The CDR3 DNA reads as TGTGCCTGGAGTGCCGGGACGAAAGGATTTTATGGCTACACCTTC. As protein: CAWSAGTKGFYGYTF.

A note on this clone: The same CDR3 also results from other DNA sequences found in this sample. V usage is TRBV28 and J usage is TRBJ2-6, with D unclear. V lost 1 base and J 0 bases, leaving 4 bases between the germline ends. Per germline, CDR1 MDHEN and CDR2 SYDVKM. This CDR3 is 15 amino acids long. In DNA form, the CDR3 reads TGTGCCAGCAGTTTATCTGGCTCTGGGGCCAACGTCCTGACTTTC. Its translation is CASSLSGSGANVLTF.

The chain recombines TRBV27 with TRBJ2-3, with TRBD2 matching over 12 bases. The V and J ends lost 3 bases and 6 bases, in that order; junction bases with no gene match: 4. The germline V gene encodes CDR1 MNHEY and CDR2 SMNVEV (reference sequence). This CDR3 comprises 15 residues. The CDR3 loop is CASSFLAGGPDTQYF. In DNA form, the CDR3 reads TGTGCCAGCAGTTTCCTAGCGGGAGGGCCCGATACGCAGTATTTT.

This clone was detected only once. This chain joins TRBV10-3 and TRBJ2-7, with TRBD2 identical over 12 bases. The CDR3 length is 16 residues. V gave up 3 bases and J gave up 4 bases; unmatched junction bases: 7. Germline lookup yields CDR1 ENHRY and CDR2 SYGVKD. For the CDR3, the DNA is TGTGCCATCAGTGACCCGACTAGCGGGGGAGCGTACGAGCAGTACTTC. Translation: CAISDPTSGGAYEQYF.